These T cell receptor beta chains were read from a single sample in a study of T cells after yellow fever vaccination. Each CDR3 protein gets one entry after TCRdb re-called the 5' RACE reads with MiXCR. The table includes a few hundred thousand distinct CDR3 sequences, about 4% detected once. The specimen comprised PBMCs, sampled 5 days after the yellow fever booster vaccination. These receptors originate from a man aged 18-30 years who received the YFV17D yellow fever vaccine. Each CDR3 is given with its conserved first and last residue. D genes are given only for firm matches. The size entry is marked missing in some rows and otherwise reads once, few, many or a size class.

d_gene | abundance | j_gene | v_gene | len | CDR3nt | CDR3aa
- | many | TRBJ1-1 | TRBV20-1 | 14 | TGCAGTGCTAGAGAATATGGGGGGAACACTGAAGCTTTCTTT | CSAREYGGNTEAFF
- | - | TRBJ2-3 | TRBV29-1 | 13 | TGCAGCGCTGCGGGGAGACTCACAGATACGCAGTATTTT | CSAAGRLTDTQYF
TRBD2 | - | TRBJ2-5 | TRBV29-1 | 14 | TGCAGCGTGTTAGCGGGGAGTATGGCGGAGACCCAGTACTTC | CSVLAGSMAETQYF
TRBD1 | - | TRBJ1-2 | TRBV11-2 | 15 | TGTGCCAGCAGCTTAGATGCGGCAGGGGGCGCGGGCTACACCTTC | CASSLDAAGGAGYTF
- | few | TRBJ1-2 | TRBV6-4 | 16 | TGTGCCAGCAGCCACCGGACCAAACTCGCCAACTATGGCTACACCTTC | CASSHRTKLANYGYTF
- | many | TRBJ1-4 | TRBV7-2 | 16 | TGTGCCAGCAGCCTATTTGGAAGGTCCGGAGGTGAAAAACTGTTTTTT | CASSLFGRSGGEKLFF
- | few | TRBJ1-3 | TRBV7-2 | 13 | TGTGCCAGCAGCCGTAGTTCCGGAAACACCATATATTTT | CASSRSSGNTIYF
TRBD1 | - | TRBJ2-1 | TRBV7-2 | 16 | TGTGCCAGCAGCTTACGATGGGGACAGGGGTCCCATGAGCAGTTCTTC | CASSLRWGQGSHEQFF
TRBD1 | - | TRBJ2-2 | TRBV7-9 | 17 | TGTGCCAGCAGCTTCCCGTCAGGGGGATCAAACACCGGGGAGCTGTTTTTT | CASSFPSGGSNTGELFF
TRBD1 | - | TRBJ1-2 | TRBV29-1 | 13 | TGCAGCGTTACTGCGACAGGGACCCATGGCTACACCTTC | CSVTATGTHGYTF
- | few | TRBJ2-3 | TRBV13 | 15 | TGTGCCAGCAGCTTAGTCGGCAGGGCTCCCGATACGCAGTATTTT | CASSLVGRAPDTQYF
TRBD1 | few | TRBJ1-2 | TRBV4-3 | 17 | TGCGCCAGCAGCCAAGAAGCCGCGACAGGGGTTAGCTATGGCTACACCTTC | CASSQEAATGVSYGYTF
- | few | TRBJ2-3 | TRBV24-1 | 17 | TGTGCCACCAGTGATCCGCGGGGCGGAGGATACACAGATACGCAGTATTTT | CATSDPRGGGYTDTQYF
TRBD1 | few | TRBJ2-1 | TRBV5-1 | 14 | TGCGCCAGCAGCCCCGGGACAGGGACAATGGAGCAGTTCTTC | CASSPGTGTMEQFF
- | many | TRBJ2-2 | TRBV18 | 15 | TGTGCCAGCTCACCACAGCCAGGGAACACCGGGGAGCTGTTTTTT | CASSPQPGNTGELFF
- | few | TRBJ2-6 | TRBV4-3 | 17 | TGCGCCAGCAGCCAATTGGAGTGGGGGTCTGGGGCCAACGTCCTGACTTTC | CASSQLEWGSGANVLTF
TRBD1 | many | TRBJ1-4 | TRBV10-3 | 17 | TGTGCCATCAGCTCCGGGACAGGGCTCCCTTCGAGTGAAAAACTGTTTTTT | CAISSGTGLPSSEKLFF